The 32 T cell receptor beta chains reported below all come from one sample, sequenced in a study of T cells after yellow fever vaccination. Via MiXCR, TCRdb re-called the 5' RACE reads, giving one row per CDR3 protein. The table lists around 250,000 distinct CDR3 sequences, around 7% of them singletons. The sequencing used CD4+ T cells sorted from PBMCs, collected 15 days after the yellow fever booster vaccination. Receptors were obtained from a young man who received the YFV17D yellow fever vaccine.

In this sample, this clonotype turned up a few times. The chain uses TRBV7-2 and TRBJ2-1; 13 bases align to TRBD2. This CDR3 has 17 residues. The germline gives CDR1 SGHTA, CDR2 FQGNSA. V dropped 5 bases and J dropped 7; count of bases not matched to a gene: 11. Here the CDR3 DNA reads TGTGCCAGCAGCCTTACGTCTCGGACTAGCGGGAGAAATGAGCAGTTCTTC. This encodes CASSLTSRTSGRNEQFF.

This clonotype was seen a handful of times. This chain links TRBV5-4 with TRBJ2-3, with D possibly being TRBD1 (5 bases). Deletions cut 0 bases from V and 1 base from J, with 12 bases between. The V gene's germline CDR1 is SGHNT and CDR2 YYREEE (reference sequence). The CDR3 totals 16 residues. CDR3: CASSLGQTLGTDTQYF. In DNA form, the CDR3 reads TGTGCCAGCAGCTTGGGACAGACCCTCGGCACAGATACGCAGTATTTT.

This clonotype was counted at least ten times. V is TRBV24-1 and J is TRBJ2-2; TRBD1 aligns across 9 bases. After removal of 9 bases from V and 4 bases from J, the junction contained 5 bases not matched to a gene. CDR3 length: 14 residues. The germline gives CDR1 KGHDR, CDR2 SFDVKD. DNA for the CDR3: TGTGCCACCTCCGGGACAGGGAGCACCGGGGAGCTGTTTTTT. Translation: CATSGTGSTGELFF.

The chain uses TRBV7-6 and TRBJ2-1, with TRBD1 matching 11 bases. After removal of 5 bases from V and 7 bases from J, the junction contained 4 bases not matched to a gene. The CDR3 runs 14 residues. Germline assignment: CDR1 SGHVS and CDR2 FNYEAQ. The CDR3 protein is CASSMGQGGNEQFF. CDR3 in DNA: TGTGCCAGCAGCATGGGACAGGGGGGAAATGAGCAGTTCTTC. Full variable domain (rest looked up from reference TRBV7-6 and TRBJ2-1): GAGVSQSPRYKVTKRGQDVALRCDPISGHVSLYWYRQALGQGPEFLTYFNYEAQQDKSGLPNDRFSAERPEGSISTLTIQRTEQRDSAMYRCASSMGQGGNEQFFGPGTRLTVL.

The table lists this clonotype with a few counts. The chain links TRBV15 to TRBJ2-6; 9 nucleotides agree with TRBD2. CDR3 size: 18 residues. V was pared by 2 bases and J by 0 bases, with 5 bases of the junction left unmatched. Germline loops: CDR1 LNHNV, CDR2 YYDKDF (reference sequence). CDR3 bases: TGTGCCACCAGCAGATCTAGCGGGACGTACTCTGGGGCCAACGTCCTGACTTTC. As protein: CATSRSSGTYSGANVLTF.

This clonotype showed up many times. V gene TRBV5-6 combines with J gene TRBJ2-1; weak D call: TRBD2 (6 bases). From germline, CDR1 is SGHDT and CDR2 YYEEEE. This CDR3 region has 13 residues. V gave up 5 bases and J gave up 8 bases, with 14 bases separating them. The CDR3 nucleotides read TGTGCCAGCAGGCCCATCCCGGGGGATGAGCAGTTCTTC. It codes for CASRPIPGDEQFF.

This clonotype was counted a few times. The chain has TRBV7-9 and TRBJ2-2; D is uncertain. This CDR3 is built from 16 residues. CDR1 is SEHNR and CDR2 is FQNEAQ in the germline V gene (reference sequence). The V and J ends lost 0 bases and 8 bases respectively, with 16 bases between them. The CDR3 nucleotides are TGTGCCAGCAGCTTAGCCGCGGTGACTGCGCCTGGGGAGCTGTTTTTT. It is translated as CASSLAAVTAPGELFF. Based on the CDR3 plus reference TRBV7-9 and TRBJ2-2, the full variable domain is DTGVSQNPRHKITKRGQNVTFRCDPISEHNRLYWYRQTLGQGPEFLTYFQNEAQLEKSRLLSDRFSAERPKGSFSTLEIQRTEQGDSAMYLCASSLAAVTAPGELFFGEGSRLTVL.

This chain joins TRBV30 and TRBJ1-1; D gene ambiguous. Trimming left V 0 bases short and J 11 bases short, with 22 bases between. The germline CDR1 and CDR2 sequences are GTSNPN and SVGIG (reference sequence). The CDR3 runs 15 residues. The CDR3 sequence: CAWSVGLLAASGAFF. The DNA of the CDR3 is TGTGCCTGGAGTGTAGGTCTTTTGGCGGCCTCCGGTGCTTTCTTT.

The rearrangement uses TRBV12-3 or TRBV12-4 and TRBJ1-2; D is uncertain. Trimming took 2 bases from V and 4 from J, leaving 8 bases between them. This CDR3 is built from 13 residues. The CDR3 loop reads CASSLKGSYGYTF. In DNA form, the CDR3 reads TGTGCCAGCAGTTTAAAAGGGAGCTATGGCTACACCTTC.

V usage is TRBV15 and J usage is TRBJ1-5; tentative D call: TRBD1 (6 bases). CDR3 size: 13 residues. Germline V gives CDR1 LNHNV, CDR2 YYDKDF (reference sequence). V was clipped by 3 bases and J by 4 bases, with 7 bases between them. The CDR3 coding sequence is TGTGCCACCAGCAGGGGACAAAATCAGCCCCAGCATTTT. The encoded protein is CATSRGQNQPQHF.

The chain combines TRBV5-6 with TRBJ2-7; D is undetermined. Germline-derived CDR1 and CDR2 are SGHDT and YYEEEE. V lost 2 bases to trimming and J lost 4 bases, with 7 bases between them. The CDR3 loop spans 12 amino acids. This CDR3 is CASSFTVYEQYF. The CDR3 coding sequence is TGTGCCAGCAGCTTCACAGTGTACGAGCAGTACTTC. Complete variable domain (other parts from reference TRBV5-6 and TRBJ2-7): DAGVTQSPTHLIKTRGQQVTLRCSPKSGHDTVSWYQQALGQGPQFIFQYYEEEERQRGNFPDRFSGHQFPNYSSELNVNALLLGDSALYLCASSFTVYEQYFGPGTRLTVT.

Many counts were recorded for this clonotype. V and J are TRBV5-1 and TRBJ2-5; 7 nucleotides line up with TRBD1. V lost 4 bases and J lost 2; bases outside the gene matches: 5. The CDR3 covers 14 residues. Germline V gene sequence: CDR1 SGHRS, CDR2 YFSETQ. The CDR3, as DNA: TGCGCCAGCAGCAACCCGGGACAGCAAGAGACCCAGTACTTC. Residues: CASSNPGQQETQYF.

This clonotype occurred a few times. The DNA for the CDR3 is TGCAGTGCTAGGGGGGCACAGGGGATATCTGAAGCTTTCTTT. It encodes CSARGAQGISEAFF. The chain links TRBV20-1 to TRBJ1-1; 7 bases are shared with TRBD1. Germline V gives CDR1 DFQATT, CDR2 SNEGSKA (reference sequence). There are 14 residues in the CDR3. J lost 6 bases, V lost 3 bases, and 10 bases had no gene match.

The genes are TRBV4-3 and TRBJ2-2; no clear D. Germline V CDR1 and CDR2: LGHNA, YSLEER. The CDR3 is 14 amino acids. V was pared by 3 bases and J by 6 bases, with 11 bases between. Here the CDR3 DNA reads TGCGCCAGCAGCCAGGAATGGGCAGCCGGGGAGCTGTTTTTT. Translating gives CASSQEWAAGELFF.

This clonotype has a count of ten or more. The rearrangement uses TRBV7-3 and TRBJ2-2; unclear D gene. Germline V gene lookup returns CDR1 SGHTA and CDR2 FQGTGA. Trimming pared 1 base from V and 5 bases from J, leaving 2 bases between. The CDR3 is made up of 12 amino acids. CDR3 loop: CASSLKTGELFF. DNA for the CDR3: TGTGCCAGCAGCTTAAAGACCGGGGAGCTGTTTTTT.

The gene calls are TRBV5-1 and TRBJ2-1; 7 bases match TRBD2. V gave up 1 base and J gave up 10 bases; unmatched junction bases: 17. The CDR3 extends over 17 amino acids. Germline V gene lookup returns CDR1 SGHRS and CDR2 YFSETQ. The CDR3 sequence is CASSLSFGGGSLAEQFF. In DNA form, the CDR3 reads TGCGCCAGCAGCTTGTCTTTTGGCGGGGGATCCCTGGCCGAGCAGTTCTTC.

This clonotype was seen only a few times. This chain links TRBV6-5 with TRBJ2-5, with D possibly being TRBD1 (6 bases). V lost 8 bases and J 4 bases, leaving 11 bases between the germline ends. CDR3 length: 12 residues. Germline V lookup: CDR1 MNHEY, CDR2 SVGAGI. The CDR3 nucleotides are TGTGCCAGCCACAGGGTCCGAGAGACCCAGTACTTC. Residues: CASHRVRETQYF.

The V and J genes are TRBV5-5 and TRBJ2-1, with 10 bases aligning to TRBD2. The CDR3 consists of 16 residues. Germline V gives CDR1 SGHKS, CDR2 YYEKEE (reference sequence). Unmatched junction bases numbered 8, after V lost 4 bases and J lost 4 bases. CDR3 loop: CASSHTGLAVYNEQFF. CDR3 in DNA: TGTGCCAGCAGCCACACAGGACTAGCGGTATACAATGAGCAGTTCTTC.

This clonotype has at least ten counts. The J gene is TRBJ2-1, the V gene TRBV20-1; D gene uncertain. The CDR3 spans 13 residues. Germline-derived CDR1 and CDR2 are DFQATT and SNEGSKA (reference sequence). Trimming cost V 1 base and J 4 bases, with 8 bases left between them. The CDR3 region has the DNA TGCAGTGCTAGAGTCCGGCGTTACAATGAGCAGTTCTTC. This codes for CSARVRRYNEQFF.

The rearrangement uses TRBV29-1 and TRBJ2-7; 7 nucleotides agree with TRBD2. The J segment lost 0 bases and the V segment lost 3 bases, leaving 8 bases of the junction unmatched. Germline V lookup: CDR1 SQVTM, CDR2 ANQGSEA. CDR3 length: 15 residues. In DNA form, the CDR3 reads TGCAGCGTTGATAAGGCTGCGGGAGTCTCCTACGAGCAGTACTTC. Translated, it gives CSVDKAAGVSYEQYF.

This clonotype was observed many times. The V gene is TRBV2, the J gene TRBJ2-1, with unresolved D. Trimming left V 10 bases short and J 0 bases short, with 10 bases between. The CDR3 covers 13 residues. Germline lookup yields CDR1 SNHLY and CDR2 FYNNEI. The CDR3 is CAIVRDSYNEQFF. Here the CDR3 DNA reads TGTGCCATCGTGCGAGACTCCTACAATGAGCAGTTCTTC. Full variable domain (outside the CDR3, taken from reference TRBV2 and TRBJ2-1): EPEVTQTPSHQVTQMGQEVILRCVPISNHLYFYWYRQILGQKVEFLVSFYNNEISEKSEIFDDQFSVERPDGSNFTLKIRSTKLEDSAMYFCAIVRDSYNEQFFGPGTRLTVL.

This clonotype was found a few times. V and J are TRBV27 and TRBJ2-1, with D maybe TRBD2 (7 bases). Looked up from germline, CDR1 is MNHEY and CDR2 is SMNVEV (reference sequence). CDR3 size: 18 residues. The germline V and J ends were trimmed by 0 bases and 4 bases, with 19 bases remaining between them. CDR3 DNA sequence: TGTGCCAGCAGTTTATCGAAGGGGGGGTCAAATGGGTACAATGAGCAGTTCTTC. This codes for CASSLSKGGSNGYNEQFF.

This clonotype has just a few counts. This chain joins TRBV6-2 or TRBV6-3 and TRBJ2-5, with 7 bases that match TRBD1. Germline-derived CDR1 and CDR2 are MNHEY and SVGEGT. Trimming removed 8 bases from V and 4 bases from J; junction bases left unmatched: 4. CDR3 length: 12 amino acids. The CDR3 DNA reads as TGTGCCAGCCGGACAGGAACAGAGACCCAGTACTTC. Translation: CASRTGTETQYF.

This clonotype has a count of ten or more. V usage is TRBV20-1 and J usage is TRBJ2-1; 10 positions match TRBD2. This CDR3 contains 20 residues. The germline V gene encodes CDR1 DFQATT and CDR2 SNEGSKA (reference sequence). Trimming cost V 0 bases and J 7 bases; bases outside gene matches: 21. CDR3 sequence reads: CSARDVASGRRGPAGNEQFF. For the CDR3, the DNA is TGCAGTGCTAGAGACGTGGCTAGCGGGAGAAGGGGGCCAGCGGGAAATGAGCAGTTCTTC.

The chain recombines TRBV5-1 with TRBJ2-5; D call uncertain. The CDR3 spans 14 residues. Germline V gene lookup returns CDR1 SGHRS and CDR2 YFSETQ. The germline V and J ends were trimmed by 4 bases and 7 bases, with 17 bases remaining between them. The CDR3 region has the DNA TGCGCCAGCAGCCCCGGCCGAGCTCCGGGGACCCAGTACTTC. This codes for CASSPGRAPGTQYF. Full variable domain (rest looked up from reference TRBV5-1 and TRBJ2-5): KAGVTQTPRYLIKTRGQQVTLSCSPISGHRSVSWYQQTPGQGLQFLFEYFSETQRNKGNFPGRFSGRQFSNSRSEMNVSTLELGDSALYLCASSPGRAPGTQYFGPGTRLLVL.

This clonotype was seen ten or more times. This chain connects TRBV18 to TRBJ2-1; 7 bases align to TRBD2. This CDR3 spans 14 amino acids. Germline V gene sequence: CDR1 KGHSH, CDR2 LQKENI. The V gene end was trimmed by 3 bases and the J gene end by 4 bases; junction bases not matched to a gene: 3. CDR3 nucleotide sequence: TGTGCCAGCTCACCTCCGGGAGGATACAATGAGCAGTTCTTC. Amino acid sequence: CASSPPGGYNEQFF. Full variable domain (remainder filled in from reference TRBV18 and TRBJ2-1): NAGVMQNPRHLVRRRGQEARLRCSPMKGHSHVYWYRQLPEEGLKFMVYLQKENIIDESGMPKERFSAEFPKEGPSILRIQQVVRGDSAAYFCASSPPGGYNEQFFGPGTRLTVL.

J is TRBJ2-1 and V is TRBV1; the D segment call TRBD2 is taken from the table without a DNA check. TRBV1 is a listed pseudogene. CDR3 length: 15 amino acids. The CDR3 spells CTSSQASGEGCEQFF. CDR3 in DNA: TGCACCAGCAGCCAAGCATCGGGAGAAGGTTGCGAGCAGTTCTTC.

This clonotype was recorded at least ten times. The chain is built from TRBV29-1 and TRBJ2-1; D is ambiguous. This CDR3 region has 14 residues. Germline values: CDR1 SQVTM, CDR2 ANQGSEA. Trimming took off 4 bases at V and 0 bases at J, with 10 bases between the two ends. The CDR3 is CSVGERSSYNEQFF. The CDR3 DNA sequence: TGCAGCGTTGGAGAGAGGAGCTCCTACAATGAGCAGTTCTTC.

Turning to this clonotype: A much larger clone differs by one base, so this may be a read error. This sequence joins TRBV20-1 and TRBJ2-1, with D tentatively TRBD1 (5 bases). V was clipped by 3 bases and J by 4 bases, with 13 bases between them. Germline V gene sequence: CDR1 DFQATT, CDR2 SNEGSKA (reference sequence). The CDR3 loop spans 14 amino acids. The CDR3 region is CSASGIPGYNEQFF. The CDR3 DNA follows: TGCAGTGCTAGTGGTATCCCAGGGTACAATGAGCAGTTCTTC.

This clonotype was seen a few times. The chain recombines TRBV10-2 with TRBJ2-1, with 13 positions matching TRBD2. V shed 6 bases and J 0 bases; nucleotides not matched to a gene: 11. The CDR3 sequence is 19 residues long. Germline values: CDR1 WSHSY, CDR2 SAAADI. The CDR3 reads CASRSGGTSGDLSYNEQFF. CDR3 DNA: TGCGCCAGCAGATCTGGCGGGACTAGCGGGGATCTCTCCTACAATGAGCAGTTCTTC.

The chain couples TRBV29-1 to TRBJ2-1, with D perhaps TRBD2 (5 bases). V shed 4 bases and J shed 7 bases, with 14 bases lying between them. Germline V gives CDR1 SQVTM, CDR2 ANQGSEA. The CDR3 sequence is 13 residues long. The CDR3 region is CSVAGIGSNEQFF. In DNA form, the CDR3 reads TGCAGCGTTGCCGGGATCGGCTCTAATGAGCAGTTCTTC.

This clonotype has only a few counts. V gene TRBV29-1 combines with J gene TRBJ2-5; D remains ambiguous. Germline CDR1 and CDR2: SQVTM and ANQGSEA. V shed 7 bases and J shed 1 base, with 10 bases lying between them. The CDR3 is made up of 12 amino acids. The CDR3 DNA reads TGCAGCGGGAAACAAAGCCAAGAGACCCAGTACTTC. Its protein is CSGKQSQETQYF. Together with reference TRBV29-1 and TRBJ2-5, the CDR3 gives the full variable domain: SAVISQKPSRDICQRGTSLTIQCQVDSQVTMMFWYRQQPGQSLTLIATANQGSEATYESGFVIDKFPISRPNLTFSTLTVSNMSPEDSSIYLCSGKQSQETQYFGPGTRLLVL.